A selection of T cell receptor beta chains follows, all from one sample in a study of T cell responses to AZD1222 COVID-19 vaccine. Profiling relied on immunoSEQ multiplex PCR, and the TCRdb table lists in-frame clones only, not all of them. The profile covers about 110,000 clones, with 87% appearing a single time and about 2.5% taken by the ten largest. Sequenced here: peripheral blood, sampled 28 days after the second AZD1222 dose. Receptor source: an adult who received the AZD1222 COVID-19 vaccine. The CDR3 runs from the conserved cysteine through the conserved F or W. Fields, in order: D gene, clone size, J gene, V gene, CDR3 DNA, CDR3 protein. D genes are given only for firm matches. The size field is filled for only some rows; it gives once, few, many or a size class.

d_call: TRBD2; clone_size: -; j_call: TRBJ2-2; v_call: TRBV28; cdr3_nt: TGTGCCAGCCTAGCGGGGAACACCGGGGAGCTGTTTTTT; cdr3_aa: CASLAGNTGELFF
d_call: TRBD2; clone_size: -; j_call: TRBJ2-2; v_call: TRBV25-1; cdr3_nt: TGTGCCAGCAGTGGAAGGACTAGCGGGAGCAGCGGGGAGCTGTTTTTT; cdr3_aa: CASSGRTSGSSGELFF
d_call: TRBD1; clone_size: once; j_call: TRBJ2-7; v_call: TRBV5-1; cdr3_nt: TGCGCCAGCAGCTTCCCGGGACAGGGAGTTTACGAGCAGTACTTC; cdr3_aa: CASSFPGQGVYEQYF
d_call: -; clone_size: few; j_call: TRBJ2-7; v_call: TRBV7-3; cdr3_nt: TGTGCCAGCAGCTTAAGTGGCAACTCCTACGAGCAGTACTTC; cdr3_aa: CASSLSGNSYEQYF
d_call: -; clone_size: -; j_call: TRBJ1-2; v_call: TRBV13; cdr3_nt: TGTGCCAGCAGCCTCTTCGCGGGGTCCCCTAACTATGGCTACACCTTC; cdr3_aa: CASSLFAGSPNYGYTF
d_call: TRBD1; clone_size: -; j_call: TRBJ1-5; v_call: TRBV28; cdr3_nt: TGTGCCAGCAGCCCCCACAGGGGAGATCAGCCCCAGCATTTT; cdr3_aa: CASSPHRGDQPQHF
d_call: -; clone_size: -; j_call: TRBJ2-2; v_call: TRBV7-2; cdr3_nt: TGTGCCAGCAGCTTCCAGGGGTCAATCACCGGGGAGCTGTTTTTT; cdr3_aa: CASSFQGSITGELFF
d_call: TRBD2; clone_size: -; j_call: TRBJ2-5; v_call: TRBV29-1; cdr3_nt: TGCAGCGTGAATAGCGGGATGGAGACCCAGTACTTC; cdr3_aa: CSVNSGMETQYF
d_call: -; clone_size: few; j_call: TRBJ1-1; v_call: TRBV28; cdr3_nt: TGTGCCAGCAGCCGGGGTTGGGGCACTGAAGCTTTCTTT; cdr3_aa: CASSRGWGTEAFF
d_call: -; clone_size: few; j_call: TRBJ2-1; v_call: TRBV4-1; cdr3_nt: TGCGCCAGCAGCCAAGAGTACAATGAGCAGTTCTTC; cdr3_aa: CASSQEYNEQFF
d_call: -; clone_size: once; j_call: TRBJ2-7; v_call: TRBV13; cdr3_nt: TGTGCCAGCAGCCAGCCGGGACAAAGTTACGAGCAGTACTTC; cdr3_aa: CASSQPGQSYEQYF
d_call: -; clone_size: -; j_call: TRBJ1-2; v_call: TRBV18; cdr3_nt: TGTGCCAGCTCACCGGGAATAACACTGGGAGAATACACCTATGGCTACACCTTC; cdr3_aa: CASSPGITLGEYTYGYTF
d_call: -; clone_size: -; j_call: TRBJ2-7; v_call: TRBV6-5; cdr3_nt: TGTGCCAGCAGTTACATGTACGAGCAGTACTTC; cdr3_aa: CASSYMYEQYF
d_call: -; clone_size: -; j_call: TRBJ1-1; v_call: TRBV23-1; cdr3_nt: TGCGCCAGCAGTCAATCGACGGAGGACGGGGAGAACACTGAAGCTTTCTTT; cdr3_aa: CASSQSTEDGENTEAFF
d_call: TRBD2; clone_size: -; j_call: TRBJ2-3; v_call: TRBV3-1/TRBV3-2; cdr3_nt: TGTGCCAGCAGCCAGGTCCCGGGTAGCGGGAGTAGTCAAGGAGGAGATACGCAGTATTTT; cdr3_aa: CASSQVPGSGSSQGGDTQYF
d_call: -; clone_size: few; j_call: TRBJ2-3; v_call: TRBV7-3; cdr3_nt: TGTGCCAGCAGCCTGGACCCCAGCACAGATACGCAGTATTTT; cdr3_aa: CASSLDPSTDTQYF
d_call: -; clone_size: -; j_call: TRBJ2-3; v_call: TRBV7-3; cdr3_nt: TGTGCCAGCAGGTCATCAATAGGAATCACAGATACGCAGTATTTT; cdr3_aa: CASRSSIGITDTQYF